This T cell receptor (beta chain) stems from a study of blood T cells in healthy people across ages. V was cut by 3 bases and J by 4 bases, with 17 bases left in between. This CDR3 region has 16 residues. A second roughly 7 to 11 cycle PCR used barcoded and J-beta primers. MiXCR, applied by TCRdb to the 5' RACE reads, yields one record per CDR3 protein. The sample contains around 870,000 distinct CDR3 sequences, less than 35% of which appear only once. With regard to this clonotype: This sequence may be a read error, since a much larger clone differs from it by one base.

The specimen sequenced was blood. This clonotype was sampled from a woman older than 75 in good health. The chain carries TRBV12-3 or TRBV12-4 and TRBJ2-3, with D possibly being TRBD2 (6 bases). The CDR3 here is CASSFSAGRFADTQYF. In DNA, the CDR3 is TGTGCCAGCAGTTTTTCGGCGGGGAGGTTCGCAGATACGCAGTATTTT.